The rows below give T cell receptor beta chains drawn from one sample of a study of regulatory T cells in long-lasting Graves disease. A single record per CDR3 protein comes from TCRdb applying MiXCR to the multiplex PCR reads. The sample yields approximately 350,000 distinct CDR3 sequences, approximately 15% seen once. These data also formed part of another study, on T cells in Graves' hyperthyroidism and ophthalmopathy.

This specimen consisted of peripheral blood mononuclear cells (PBMCs), obtained at new diagnosis, from a patient treated with antithyroid drugs. The source is a man in his forties or fifties with Graves disease. Both conserved end residues are part of each CDR3. The order of the fields is clone size, J gene, D gene, V gene, CDR3 DNA, CDR3 protein. D genes are given only for firm matches. A row's size may be missing; if present it is once, few, many or a size class.

clone_size: NA; j_call: TRBJ1-1; d_call: TRBD1; v_call: TRBV24-1; cdr3_nt: TGTGCCACCAGTGATGGCGACAGGGCCTTCACTGAAGCTTTCTTT; cdr3_aa: CATSDGDRAFTEAFF
clone_size: many; j_call: TRBJ1-1; d_call: NA; v_call: TRBV28; cdr3_nt: TGTGCCAGCAGTCCGGAGAAGGGTTGGAACACTGAAGCTTTCTTT; cdr3_aa: CASSPEKGWNTEAFF
clone_size: many; j_call: TRBJ2-1; d_call: TRBD2; v_call: TRBV12-3/TRBV12-4; cdr3_nt: TGTGCCAGCAGTTTCCGGGGGGGCTACAATGAGCAGTTCTTC; cdr3_aa: CASSFRGGYNEQFF
clone_size: many; j_call: TRBJ2-2; d_call: NA; v_call: TRBV2; cdr3_nt: TGTGCCAGCAGTGAAATCGGGGCCGGGGAGCTGTTTTTT; cdr3_aa: CASSEIGAGELFF
clone_size: few; j_call: TRBJ2-3; d_call: TRBD1; v_call: TRBV28; cdr3_nt: TGTGCCAGCAGCCGCCTCAGGGGGCGCGCAGATACGCAGTATTTT; cdr3_aa: CASSRLRGRADTQYF
clone_size: NA; j_call: TRBJ2-5; d_call: TRBD1; v_call: TRBV5-1; cdr3_nt: TGCGCCAGCAGGAGGGACAGGGAGACCCAGTACTTC; cdr3_aa: CASRRDRETQYF
clone_size: many; j_call: TRBJ2-7; d_call: TRBD1; v_call: TRBV10-3; cdr3_nt: TGTGCCACCCGGGACAGGCTTCCCTACGAGCAGTACTTC; cdr3_aa: CATRDRLPYEQYF
clone_size: many; j_call: TRBJ2-4; d_call: NA; v_call: TRBV28; cdr3_nt: TGTGCCAGCAGTTTATCGGGGACCAAAAACATTCAGTACTTC; cdr3_aa: CASSLSGTKNIQYF
clone_size: many; j_call: TRBJ2-7; d_call: TRBD1; v_call: TRBV12-3/TRBV12-4; cdr3_nt: TGTGCCAGCAGTTTCGGGACAGGGGGCGCGTACGAGCAGTACTTC; cdr3_aa: CASSFGTGGAYEQYF
clone_size: many; j_call: TRBJ2-1; d_call: NA; v_call: TRBV28; cdr3_nt: TGTGCCAGCAGCACCCCCGACGGGGCGCCCTACAATGAGCAGTTCTTC; cdr3_aa: CASSTPDGAPYNEQFF
clone_size: many; j_call: TRBJ2-1; d_call: NA; v_call: TRBV5-1; cdr3_nt: TGCGCCAGCAGCGTAGGACCAAACAATGAGCAGTTCTTC; cdr3_aa: CASSVGPNNEQFF
clone_size: once; j_call: TRBJ2-5; d_call: NA; v_call: TRBV14; cdr3_nt: TGTGCCAGCAGCCAAGATCGGTTCTCCTCTTGGGCGCAAGAGACCCAGTACTTC; cdr3_aa: CASSQDRFSSWAQETQYF
clone_size: many; j_call: TRBJ2-7; d_call: NA; v_call: TRBV20-1; cdr3_nt: TGCAGTGCTAGAATGCCAGGGGGGGATACCTACGAGCAGTACTTC; cdr3_aa: CSARMPGGDTYEQYF
clone_size: few; j_call: TRBJ1-1; d_call: TRBD1; v_call: TRBV20-1; cdr3_nt: TGCAGTGCTAGAGCAGCAGGGGGGGTAGGCACTGAAGCTTTCTTT; cdr3_aa: CSARAAGGVGTEAFF
clone_size: NA; j_call: TRBJ1-4; d_call: TRBD1; v_call: TRBV9; cdr3_nt: TGTGCCAGCAGCGTAGCCCCCCCGGGACAGGGGAATGAAAAACTGGTTTTT; cdr3_aa: CASSVAPPGQGNEKLVF
clone_size: many; j_call: TRBJ2-7; d_call: NA; v_call: TRBV12-3/TRBV12-4; cdr3_nt: TGTGCCAGCAGTTTTCGTGGCAGCCCCCCCTACGAGCAGTACTTC; cdr3_aa: CASSFRGSPPYEQYF
clone_size: many; j_call: TRBJ1-4; d_call: NA; v_call: TRBV28; cdr3_nt: TGTGCCAGCAGTTTGATCGGGGAAAAACTGTTTTTT; cdr3_aa: CASSLIGEKLFF
clone_size: many; j_call: TRBJ1-5; d_call: TRBD1; v_call: TRBV28; cdr3_nt: TGTGCCAGCAGTCGACTTAGGACAGGGTATCAGCCCCAGCATTTT; cdr3_aa: CASSRLRTGYQPQHF
clone_size: NA; j_call: TRBJ1-1; d_call: NA; v_call: TRBV14; cdr3_nt: TGTGCCAGCAGGGGAATGGTTCCTGAAGCTTTCTTT; cdr3_aa: CASRGMVPEAFF
clone_size: many; j_call: TRBJ2-1; d_call: TRBD2; v_call: TRBV29-1; cdr3_nt: TGCAGCGTTGTGTTTGCGGGGGAGGGTGAGCAGTTCTTC; cdr3_aa: CSVVFAGEGEQFF
clone_size: many; j_call: TRBJ1-5; d_call: NA; v_call: TRBV30; cdr3_nt: TGTGCCTGGGGTCTTTCCCTAGAAGGAGGGCCCCAGCATTTT; cdr3_aa: CAWGLSLEGGPQHF
clone_size: few; j_call: TRBJ2-5; d_call: NA; v_call: TRBV11-2; cdr3_nt: TGTGCCAGCAGCGTTAGCCGGGAGACCCAGTACTTC; cdr3_aa: CASSVSRETQYF
clone_size: few; j_call: TRBJ2-7; d_call: TRBD1; v_call: TRBV6-5; cdr3_nt: TGTGCCAGCAGTTACTCGATATACCGGGGGACAGGGGGATCCTACGAGCAGTACTTC; cdr3_aa: CASSYSIYRGTGGSYEQYF
clone_size: many; j_call: TRBJ1-4; d_call: NA; v_call: TRBV5-1; cdr3_nt: TGCGCCAGCAGTTCCGGGCCCAATGAAAAACTGTTTTTT; cdr3_aa: CASSSGPNEKLFF
clone_size: many; j_call: TRBJ2-7; d_call: TRBD2; v_call: TRBV6-5; cdr3_nt: TGTGCCAGCAGTTACTCTAGCGGGGGGCGAAACGAGCAGTACTTC; cdr3_aa: CASSYSSGGRNEQYF
clone_size: many; j_call: TRBJ2-4; d_call: NA; v_call: TRBV2; cdr3_nt: TGTGCCAGCAGTGAGTCACAAAACATTCAGTACTTC; cdr3_aa: CASSESQNIQYF